The clone carrying this TCR beta chain was counted between two and nine times. Its specificity is unknown. The entry originates in a study of T-cell reconstitution after alpha-beta-depleted transplantation in children. General observations from the study: Alpha-beta T cells about two months after transplant reportedly derived from several hundred expanded graft clones. T-cell counts and diversity were attributed mostly to newly produced T cells one year after transplant.

This sample's TCRbeta library carried unique molecular identifier barcodes. One entry per CDR3 protein, called by TCRdb with MiXCR from the PCR reads. Counted here are roughly 280,000 distinct CDR3 sequences, around 10% occurring once; the ten biggest clones make up 23%. Between the trimmed V and J ends, which lost 5 bases and 1 base, there was a span of 15 bases. There are 14 residues in the CDR3. Germline CDR1 reads GTSNPN; CDR2 reads SVGIG (reference sequence). This chain uses TRBV30 with TRBJ2-7, with D perhaps assigned TRBD1 or TRBD2 (5 bases each). The starting material was peripheral blood, obtained 180 days after TCRalphabeta/CD19-depleted stem cell transplant. The TCR was taken from a male patient under 10 years old who had a stem cell transplant for chronic granulomatous disease, so the T cells may come from the graft donor. CDR3 in amino acids: CAWGNGDASYEQYF. CDR3 in DNA: TGTGCCTGGGGGAACGGGGACGCATCCTACGAGCAGTACTTC.